This T cell receptor beta chain derives from a study of T cells in Graves' hyperthyroidism and ophthalmopathy. Points from the study as a whole: Among clonotypes expanded in thyroid above 0.001, most were also found in blood. In the analysis, a 13 V-J model separated ophthalmopathy from stable hyperthyroidism.

The study included ophthalmopathy patients with Clinical Activity Score at least 3, NOSPECS grade at least 4 and duration under 3 months. Not enrolled were patients with uncontrolled infection, other autoimmune disease, pregnancy or lactation. For this clonotype: Its specificity is unknown.

Germline V CDR1 and CDR2: SGHDT, YYEEEE. CDR3 length: 16 residues. Using RNA transcripts as the source, TCR beta CDR3 regions were amplified. A set of HTBI primers served as the primers for a first-round RT-PCR of the TCR CDR3. Using its own MiXCR run on the multiplex PCR reads, TCRdb lists one record per CDR3 protein. The sample includes some 300,000 distinct CDR3 sequences, roughly 20% of them seen just once. The specimen was blood. This sequence joins TRBV5-6 and TRBJ2-7; D not resolved. The closer fit of TRBJ2-1 to the DNA end suggests the J call may be wrong. This TCR came from a middle-aged man with Graves' ophthalmopathy. The CDR3 DNA reads as TGTGCCAGCAGCTTGGTGTCCAGGTGGGCTTCCTACGAGCAGTTCTTC. Translated: CASSLVSRWASYEQFF.